The present TCR beta chain was sequenced within a study of shared clonotypes between healthy human individuals. Study conclusions and caveats: Sequencing depth was predicted to influence how clonotypes are shared among donors. Sample collection involved blood only; tissue repertoires are likely different.

Positive CCR7 selection of CD45RO-negative cells yielded the naive CD8 cells, and terminally differentiated effector memory CD45RA+ cells were excluded. Turning to this clone: The target antigen is unknown.

The assay was run at deep level. In the source study's methods: ImmunoSEQ junction-only sequences lacked quality scores, so their filtering differed. Sequencing was performed with immunoSEQ multiplex PCR; in TCRdb, only in-frame clones are kept and a portion is missing. V, J and clone size were drawn from that table, and D and trimming were deduced from the DNA. Here the sample spans over 2,000,000 clones, about 93% being singletons. Trimming shortened V by 3 bases and J by 8 bases, and 13 bases separated the two germline ends. The germline V gene has CDR1 MDHEN and CDR2 SYDVKM. This CDR3 has 13 amino acids.

This TCR derives from a man between 18 and 29 years old in good health. Some clones in this sample may be carry-over from other donors' samples. The source material was naive CD8+ T cells from PBMCs. This chain joins TRBV28 and TRBJ1-1, with a tentative D call TRBD1 (6 bases). CDR3 protein: CASSFPGQMEAFF. The CDR3 DNA follows: TGTGCCAGCAGTTTTCCCGGACAGATGGAAGCTTTCTTT. Supplemented by reference TRBV28 and TRBJ1-1, the full variable domain reads DVKVTQSSRYLVKRTGEKVFLECVQDMDHENMFWYRQDPGLGLRLIYFSYDVKMKEKGDIPEGYSVSREKKERFSLILESASTNQTSMYLCASSFPGQMEAFFGQGTRLTVV.